Sequencing of this T cell receptor beta chain was carried out in a study of T cells expressing NK-cell markers. Across the whole study: HCMV seropositivity marked most of the eight sequenced donors; one was seronegative.

Each CDR3 protein gets one entry in TCRdb, which reprocessed the 5' RACE reads and gives no DNA. The sample includes a few hundred thousand distinct CDR3 sequences. Germline V gene sequence: CDR1 LNHNV, CDR2 YYDKDF (reference sequence). The CDR3 is 16 residues long. The rearrangement uses TRBV15 and TRBJ2-1. The sample consisted of blood T cells: a sorted CD56 or NKG2C T cell subset, CD4+ or CD8+ T cells, or bulk PBMC T cells (not recorded which). This TCR derives from a man younger than 30 in good health. CDR3 protein: CATSRGKRGAYNEQFF.